What follows is one T cell receptor (beta chain) and its context. Its antigen is unknown. This sample was included in a study of cytomegalovirus exposure and HLA in healthy donors. For the study at large: Findings of an earlier analysis included some 120 million unique TCR beta sequences from some 180 million T cells.

The study, taken as a whole, reports: Serostatus for CMV was the only available immune exposure information. It was about 150 TCR beta chains that were listed as cytomegalovirus-associated.

PCR was performed using 60 Vbeta and 13 Jbeta primers. Method: immunoSEQ multiplex PCR; TCRdb's copy keeps in-frame clones and lacks some. The table shows over 100,000 clones, with approximately 76% occurring only once. Sequencing was performed on PBMCs. This clonotype was sampled from a woman between 45 and 65 years old in good health and CMV-seropositive.

The CDR3 protein is CASSLGAGGVSDEQFF. The CDR3 DNA reads as TGTGCCAGCAGCTTAGGAGCGGGAGGGGTTAGTGATGAGCAGTTCTTC. This chain links TRBV11-2 with TRBJ2-1; 10 bases align to TRBD2. The germline gives CDR1 SGHAT, CDR2 FQNNGV. V shed 1 base, J shed 8 bases, and the junction held 8 bases outside the gene matches. The CDR3 length is 16 residues.